The clone carrying this T cell receptor beta chain was picked up a small number of times. Germline V gene sequence: CDR1 SGHTA, CDR2 FQGNSA. V lost 4 bases, J lost 3 bases, and 15 bases lay in between. The CDR3 is 15 amino acids. Libraries were prepared by immunoSEQ multiplex PCR; TCRdb keeps only in-frame clonotypes and omits some of them. The sample lists 170,000 or so clones, 94% occurring once. The source of the sample is a study of control samples from healthy donors and cancer patients. The origin of this receptor is a woman aged 18 to 35 in good health. The chain combines TRBV7-2 with TRBJ1-1; D is uncertain. The specimen sequenced was blood. The CDR3 protein is CASSSSRSIDTEAFF. The CDR3 bases are TGTGCCAGCAGCTCCTCGAGGAGCATAGACACTGAAGCTTTCTTT.